This T cell receptor beta chain was observed in a study of cytomegalovirus exposure and HLA in healthy donors. Trimming took 5 bases from V and 9 from J, leaving 14 bases between them. Germline V gene data show CDR1 as SEHNR and CDR2 as FQNEAQ (reference sequence). The CDR3 has 13 residues. PCR employed 60 Vbeta and 13 Jbeta primers. Sequenced by immunoSEQ multiplex PCR; TCRdb stores in-frame clones only, minus some. The profile shows about 220,000 clones, more than 75% of them singletons. Worth noting for this clone: What it binds is unknown.

Study-level findings and limits: Researchers had no immune exposure information except CMV serostatus available.

The J gene is TRBJ1-5, the V gene TRBV7-9; D is ambiguous. The sequence came from a middle-aged man in good health and CMV-seropositive. The specimen was PBMCs. DNA of the CDR3: TGTGCCAGCAGCCGCGGCGGGGATTGGCCCCAGCATTTT. It yields the protein CASSRGGDWPQHF. Based on the CDR3 plus reference TRBV7-9 and TRBJ1-5, the full variable domain is DTGVSQNPRHKITKRGQNVTFRCDPISEHNRLYWYRQTLGQGPEFLTYFQNEAQLEKSRLLSDRFSAERPKGSFSTLEIQRTEQGDSAMYLCASSRGGDWPQHFGDGTRLSIL.